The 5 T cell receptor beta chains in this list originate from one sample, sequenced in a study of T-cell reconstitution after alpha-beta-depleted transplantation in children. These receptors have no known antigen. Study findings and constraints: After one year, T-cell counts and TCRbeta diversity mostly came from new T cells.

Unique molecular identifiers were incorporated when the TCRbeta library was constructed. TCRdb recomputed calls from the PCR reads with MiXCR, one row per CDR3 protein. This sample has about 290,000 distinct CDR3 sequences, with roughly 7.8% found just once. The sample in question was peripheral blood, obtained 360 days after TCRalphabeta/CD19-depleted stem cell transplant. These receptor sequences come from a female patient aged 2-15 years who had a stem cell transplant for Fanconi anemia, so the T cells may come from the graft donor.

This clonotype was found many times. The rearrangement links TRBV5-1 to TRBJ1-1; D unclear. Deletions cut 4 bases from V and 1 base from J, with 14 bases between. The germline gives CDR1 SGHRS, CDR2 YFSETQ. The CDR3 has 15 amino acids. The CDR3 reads CASSGEGRENTEAFF. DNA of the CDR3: TGCGCCAGCAGCGGGGAGGGTAGGGAGAACACTGAAGCTTTCTTT.

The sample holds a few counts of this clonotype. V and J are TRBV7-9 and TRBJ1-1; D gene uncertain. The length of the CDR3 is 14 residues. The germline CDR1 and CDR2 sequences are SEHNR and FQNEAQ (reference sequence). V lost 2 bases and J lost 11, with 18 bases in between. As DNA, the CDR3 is TGTGCCAGCAGCTTAACGGGTTCAGCCCACCTTGCTTTCTTT. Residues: CASSLTGSAHLAFF.

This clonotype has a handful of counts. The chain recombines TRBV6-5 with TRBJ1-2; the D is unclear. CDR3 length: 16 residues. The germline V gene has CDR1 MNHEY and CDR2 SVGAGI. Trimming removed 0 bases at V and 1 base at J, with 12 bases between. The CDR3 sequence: CASSYSIGRDNYGYTF. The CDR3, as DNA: TGTGCCAGCAGTTACTCGATTGGAAGAGATAACTATGGCTACACCTTC.

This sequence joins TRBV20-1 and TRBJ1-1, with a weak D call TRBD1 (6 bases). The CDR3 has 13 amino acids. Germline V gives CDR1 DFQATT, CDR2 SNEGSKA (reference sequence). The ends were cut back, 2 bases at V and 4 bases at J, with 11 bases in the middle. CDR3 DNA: TGCAGTGCTAGAAGGGACACCTTCACTGAAGCTTTCTTT. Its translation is CSARRDTFTEAFF.

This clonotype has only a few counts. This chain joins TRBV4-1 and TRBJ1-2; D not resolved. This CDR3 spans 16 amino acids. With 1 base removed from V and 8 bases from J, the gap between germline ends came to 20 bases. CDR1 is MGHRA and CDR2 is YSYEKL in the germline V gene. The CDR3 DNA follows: TGCGCCAGCAGCCAAGTAGCACGCGGGAGCAGTGGCGGCTACACCTTC. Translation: CASSQVARGSSGGYTF.